Below are 14 T cell receptor beta chains sequenced from a single sample in a study of T cells in women clearing cervical HPV infection. The table came from immunoSEQ multiplex PCR; TCRdb's copy has only in-frame clones and leaves some out. The data include 40,000 to 55,000 clones; the top ten clones carry roughly 1.2%. Sequencing was performed on blood buffy coat. The receptor source for this set is a woman aged 18 to 75 with a cervical HPV16 infection that either progressed to CIN3+ or cleared (not recorded which).

For this clone: The sequenced fragment ends 3 residues before the CDR3 boundary, so the rest is inferred from the germline J gene. The V call is TRBV6-4, the J call TRBJ2-1; no firm D call. Germline V gene data show CDR1 as MRHNA and CDR2 as SNTAGT. The CDR3 totals 15 residues. The V and J ends lost 5 bases and 4 bases respectively, with 15 bases between them. CDR3 DNA (partial): TGTGCCAGCAGTCGACAACCTGAGGTGTACAATGAG. Amino acid sequence: CASSRQPEVYNE. The entire CDR3 is CASSRQPEVYNEQFF.

As regards this clone: Sequencing ends 3 residues short of the CDR3 end; the germline J gene provides the rest. The chain joins TRBV30 to TRBJ1-5; D may be TRBD1 (6 bases). The ends were cut back, 3 bases at V and 3 bases at J, with 9 bases in the middle. The CDR3 spans 13 residues. Germline loops: CDR1 GTSNPN, CDR2 SVGIG (reference sequence). CDR3: CAWRTGFNQPQHF. Incomplete CDR3 DNA: TGTGCCTGGAGGACAGGTTTCAATCAGCCC.

A remark on this clone: From the germline J gene comes the end of the CDR3, since the read stops 3 residues before it. The chain uses TRBV7-6 and TRBJ1-2; TRBD1 matches at 7 bases. The CDR3 is 15 residues long. Germline CDR1 and CDR2: SGHVS and FNYEAQ. CDR3 amino acids: CASSLAPDRLNDYTF. The sequenced part of the CDR3 DNA is TGTGCCAGCAGCTTAGCGCCGGACAGGTTGAATGAC.

To note about this clone: The missing CDR3 end, 3 residues past where the read stops, is filled in from the germline J gene. The chain uses TRBV11-2 and TRBJ1-1, with TRBD1 as a possible D gene (5 bases). In germline, CDR1 is SGHAT, CDR2 FQNNGV. V lost 3 bases to trimming and J lost 1 base, with 9 bases between them. This CDR3 is built from 14 residues. The DNA read from the CDR3 is TGTGCCAGCAGCTTCGGTGGGGCGAACACTGAA. It codes for CASSFGGANTE. The whole CDR3 is CASSFGGANTEAFF.

A word on this clone: Read coverage stops 3 residues before the CDR3 terminus; the germline J gene supplies the remainder. The V call is TRBV5-5, the J call TRBJ1-1; TRBD1 agrees at 7 bases. Germline V gene data show CDR1 as SGHKS and CDR2 as YYEKEE (reference sequence). The CDR3 length is 12 residues. CDR3 bases read: TGTGCCAGCAGCTTGGTAGGGGGCGCA. Protein product: CASSLVGGA. The full-length CDR3 reads as CASSLVGGAAFF.

A word on this clone: The read finishes 3 residues shy of the CDR3 end, and the germline J gene is used to complete it. The chain links TRBV10-3 to TRBJ2-1; D not resolved. Trimming removed 6 bases at V and 1 base at J, with 7 bases between. Germline V gives CDR1 ENHRY, CDR2 SYGVKD. The CDR3 runs to 13 residues. The CDR3 protein is CAIRLESYNEQFF. The part of the CDR3 DNA that was read is TGTGCCATCAGGCTAGAGTCCTACAATGAG.

Notes on this clone: The observed sequence ends 3 residues before the CDR3 terminus, with the missing tail filled in from the germline J gene. The rearrangement joins TRBV20-1 to TRBJ1-5; D ambiguous. Trimming pared 3 bases from V and 0 bases from J, leaving 9 bases between. The CDR3 consists of 14 residues. The germline V gene has CDR1 DFQATT and CDR2 SNEGSKA (reference sequence). CDR3 residues: CSASVHNSNQPQHF. The sequenced CDR3 bases are TGCAGTGCTAGCGTACACAATAGCAATCAGCCC.

On this clone: The read falls 3 residues short of the CDR3 end, and the missing part is taken from the germline J gene. J is TRBJ2-5 and V is TRBV10-3; 9 bases agree with TRBD1. The CDR3 contains 14 residues. The junction had 5 bases not matched to a gene; V was cut back by 6 bases and J by 3 bases. Germline values: CDR1 ENHRY, CDR2 SYGVKD. CDR3 sequence: CAIRADRGEETQYF. CDR3 DNA (partial): TGTGCCATCAGGGCGGACAGGGGTGAAGAGACC.

Note on this clone: The CDR3 goes on 3 residues after the read ends, and that part is filled in from the germline J gene. V is TRBV28 and J is TRBJ2-3, with TRBD1 identical over 7 bases. Germline V lookup: CDR1 MDHEN, CDR2 SYDVKM. CDR3 length: 13 residues. CDR3 sequence: CASSPGTVETQYF. The CDR3 bases that were read are TGTGCCAGCAGCCCTGGGACAGTGGAGACG.

Remarks on this clone: The read ends 3 residues shy of where the CDR3 ends; the end is completed using the germline J gene. The chain carries TRBV5-1 and TRBJ2-4; a possible D gene is TRBD1 (6 bases). This CDR3 comprises 19 residues. Germline CDR1 is SGHRS and CDR2 is YFSETQ. Trimming took 4 bases from V and 0 from J, leaving 23 bases between them. The CDR3 DNA, read in part, is TGCGCCAGCAGCGTAAACGCAGGGGTTCGGAGTCTAGCCAAAAACATT. This encodes CASSVNAGVRSLAKNI. The full CDR3 reads CASSVNAGVRSLAKNIQYF.

Concerning this clone: The read ends 3 residues early relative to the CDR3; the germline J gene fills the gap. The chain couples TRBV7-6 to TRBJ2-7, with 7 bases aligning to TRBD1. J lost 4 bases, V lost 3 bases, and 3 bases had no gene match. Germline V lookup: CDR1 SGHVS, CDR2 FNYEAQ. This CDR3 region has 13 residues. The DNA read from the CDR3 is TGTGCCAGCAGCTTGGGACAGCAATACGAG. The encoded protein is CASSLGQQYE. The CDR3 reads in full as CASSLGQQYEQYF.

As to this clone: The CDR3 end is not reached by the read, which stops 3 residues before it; the germline J gene fills it in. This chain uses TRBV18 with TRBJ2-1; a weak D match, TRBD2 (6 bases). This CDR3 comprises 15 residues. In germline, CDR1 is KGHSH, CDR2 LQKENI. The V end lost 2 bases, the J end lost 9 bases, and 17 bases lay between the germline ends. The CDR3 loop is CASSPWAGTWLEQFF. The covered CDR3 bases are TGTGCCAGCTCACCATGGGCAGGGACTTGGCTTGAG.

Comment on this clone: The sequenced fragment ends 3 residues before the CDR3 boundary, so the rest is inferred from the germline J gene. The V and J genes are TRBV30 and TRBJ1-4, with 9 bases lining up with TRBD1. The CDR3 totals 14 residues. Germline CDR1 reads GTSNPN; CDR2 reads SVGIG (reference sequence). Trimming at V came to 4 bases and at J to 5 bases, leaving 5 bases not matched to a gene. The CDR3 protein is CAWTPGTGNEKLFF. The covered CDR3 bases are TGTGCCTGGACCCCCGGGACAGGGAATGAAAAA. Full variable domain (remainder filled in from reference TRBV30 and TRBJ1-4): SQTIHQWPATLVQPVGSPLSLECTVEGTSNPNLYWYRQAAGRGLQLLFYSVGIGQISSEVPQNLSASRPQDRQFILSSKKLLLSDSGFYLCAWTPGTGNEKLFFGSGTQLSVL.

On this clone: The CDR3 goes on 3 residues after the read ends, and that part is filled in from the germline J gene. The chain carries TRBV19 and TRBJ2-1; no clear D gene. Germline CDR1 and CDR2: LNHDA and SQIVND (reference sequence). Trimming removed 10 bases at V and 5 bases at J, with 18 bases between. The CDR3 runs 14 residues. CDR3 sequence reads: CATSYLARNNEQFF. The DNA read from the CDR3 is TGTGCCACCTCCTACCTGGCTAGAAACAATGAG.